The clone carrying this TCR beta chain was counted a few times. Its matching antigen is unknown. The CDR3 is 15 residues long. J lost 4 bases, V lost 4 bases, and 2 bases had no gene match. Per germline, CDR1 SNHLY and CDR2 FYNNEI. This sample stems from a study of tumor and adjacent non-tumor tissue in lung cancer. Study overall: Histology: around twelve adenocarcinoma, a couple of squamous cell carcinoma, 1 small cell lung cancer. Study-level findings and limits: Higher tumor TCR diversity was associated with shorter survival. Normal lung showed higher cumulative top 100 clone frequency than tumor.

A modified ARM-PCR protocol with three rounds of nested PCR amplified TCRbeta. TCRdb re-called the multiplex PCR reads through MiXCR, storing one row per CDR3 protein. The sample has some 120,000 distinct CDR3 sequences, 55% to 75% seen once; the top ten hold around 13%. RNA was extracted from bulk tissue without any cell sorting. This clonotype originated in a young man with non-small cell lung cancer. The sequencing input was lung tumor tissue. V is TRBV2 and J is TRBJ1-5; TRBD1 agrees at 12 bases. The CDR3 DNA follows: TGTGCCAGCAGTGGGGGACAGGGGGCAAATCAGCCCCAGCATTTT. Amino acids: CASSGGQGANQPQHF.